These T cell receptor beta chains were read from a single sample in a study of OX40 agonist ivuxolimab in advanced cancers. The assay was immunoSEQ multiplex PCR, and TCRdb's table has in-frame clones only and misses some. The sample yields just under 65,000 clones, approximately 84% seen once. Sequenced material: CD4+ or CD8+ T cells sorted from blood, taken in a trial of the OX40 agonist ivuxolimab. These TCRs come from an adult with an advanced solid tumor such as melanoma, head and neck, liver or kidney cancer. Each CDR3 is given with its conserved first and last residue. Each record gives: clone size, J gene, V gene, CDR3 protein. The size entry is marked missing in some rows and otherwise reads once, few, many or a size class.

clone_size: NA
j_call: TRBJ1-2
v_call: TRBV7-2
cdr3_aa: CASSFYDRNYGYTF

clone_size: NA
j_call: TRBJ2-1
v_call: TRBV2
cdr3_aa: CASTPGREPWDEQFF

clone_size: NA
j_call: TRBJ2-1
v_call: TRBV5-8
cdr3_aa: CASSSLLGYEQFF

clone_size: NA
j_call: TRBJ2-2
v_call: TRBV5-6
cdr3_aa: CASSWGTPWGNTGELFF

clone_size: NA
j_call: TRBJ2-5
v_call: TRBV20-1
cdr3_aa: CSARPGETQYF

clone_size: NA
j_call: TRBJ1-3
v_call: TRBV10-3
cdr3_aa: CAISEDRNTIYF

clone_size: NA
j_call: NA
v_call: TRBV10-2
cdr3_aa: CASTRQGYEQYF

clone_size: NA
j_call: TRBJ2-2
v_call: TRBV7-9
cdr3_aa: CASSPRSTGELFF

clone_size: few
j_call: TRBJ2-1
v_call: TRBV7-2
cdr3_aa: CASSPTFGNEQFF

clone_size: NA
j_call: TRBJ1-4
v_call: TRBV28
cdr3_aa: CASSTGYRYEKLFF

clone_size: NA
j_call: TRBJ2-1
v_call: TRBV28
cdr3_aa: CASSLPRGRYYNEQFF

clone_size: NA
j_call: TRBJ2-5
v_call: TRBV4-2
cdr3_aa: CASSQELSVRQRAQYF

clone_size: NA
j_call: TRBJ1-3
v_call: TRBV29-1
cdr3_aa: CSVGTAGNTIYF

clone_size: NA
j_call: TRBJ2-7
v_call: TRBV5-6
cdr3_aa: CASSLPGAGNYEQYF

clone_size: NA
j_call: TRBJ1-6
v_call: TRBV5-1
cdr3_aa: CASSLAARGNSPLHF

clone_size: NA
j_call: TRBJ1-2
v_call: TRBV19
cdr3_aa: CASSSRGGVDGYTF

clone_size: NA
j_call: TRBJ2-1
v_call: TRBV10-3
cdr3_aa: CAITSGASSYNEQFF

clone_size: NA
j_call: TRBJ1-5
v_call: TRBV5-8
cdr3_aa: CASSLTGAYSNQPQHF

clone_size: NA
j_call: TRBJ2-3
v_call: TRBV10-3
cdr3_aa: CAISESVRNTDTQYF

clone_size: NA
j_call: TRBJ1-2
v_call: TRBV2
cdr3_aa: CASRLARSVYGYTF

clone_size: NA
j_call: TRBJ2-2
v_call: TRBV7-9
cdr3_aa: CASSLEGLAGYAGELFF

clone_size: few
j_call: TRBJ2-7
v_call: TRBV5-5
cdr3_aa: CASSPGVDRGREQYF

clone_size: NA
j_call: TRBJ2-7
v_call: TRBV5-1
cdr3_aa: CASSLYGQSLYEQYF

clone_size: NA
j_call: TRBJ2-7
v_call: TRBV11-3
cdr3_aa: CASSLDGTEQYF

clone_size: NA
j_call: TRBJ2-3
v_call: TRBV5-1
cdr3_aa: CASSLELAGAFTQYF

clone_size: NA
j_call: TRBJ1-2
v_call: TRBV7-8
cdr3_aa: CASSYRDRGIDGYTF

clone_size: few
j_call: TRBJ1-6
v_call: TRBV18
cdr3_aa: CASSLRDNNSPLHF

clone_size: NA
j_call: TRBJ1-2
v_call: TRBV7-9
cdr3_aa: CASSLDSMYGYTF

clone_size: NA
j_call: TRBJ2-7
v_call: TRBV7-2
cdr3_aa: CASSSSTVTYYEQYF

clone_size: NA
j_call: TRBJ2-6
v_call: TRBV5-6
cdr3_aa: CASSLRGTGANVLTF

clone_size: NA
j_call: TRBJ1-1
v_call: TRBV5-1
cdr3_aa: CASSPGPLNRAEAFF

clone_size: NA
j_call: TRBJ1-1
v_call: TRBV19
cdr3_aa: CASSMDRGTLNTEAFF

clone_size: few
j_call: TRBJ2-7
v_call: TRBV2
cdr3_aa: CASSGINYVEQYF

clone_size: few
j_call: TRBJ2-1
v_call: TRBV4-1
cdr3_aa: CASSQDGRPEYNEQFF

clone_size: few
j_call: TRBJ2-3
v_call: TRBV5-1
cdr3_aa: CASSSGDPQYF

clone_size: NA
j_call: TRBJ2-1
v_call: TRBV5-5
cdr3_aa: CASSPAVGGSGEQFF

clone_size: NA
j_call: TRBJ2-5
v_call: TRBV5-5
cdr3_aa: CASSSYFGETQYF

clone_size: NA
j_call: TRBJ2-7
v_call: TRBV6-5
cdr3_aa: CASSYWTGHEQYF

clone_size: NA
j_call: TRBJ2-1
v_call: TRBV7-2
cdr3_aa: CASSSFAGEYNEQFF

clone_size: NA
j_call: TRBJ1-6
v_call: TRBV4-3
cdr3_aa: CASSQDGTDNSPLHF

clone_size: NA
j_call: TRBJ2-7
v_call: TRBV6-1
cdr3_aa: CASRGTSDPSYEQYF

clone_size: NA
j_call: TRBJ2-2
v_call: TRBV28
cdr3_aa: CATGQGYTGELFF

clone_size: NA
j_call: TRBJ1-1
v_call: TRBV4-2
cdr3_aa: CASSLFTGSSTEAFF

clone_size: NA
j_call: TRBJ2-3
v_call: TRBV9
cdr3_aa: CASSLGQDTQYF

clone_size: NA
j_call: TRBJ1-2
v_call: TRBV7-2
cdr3_aa: CASSLAGYGYTF

clone_size: NA
j_call: TRBJ2-6
v_call: TRBV7-2
cdr3_aa: CASSPLTSGSHSGANVLTF

clone_size: NA
j_call: TRBJ2-4
v_call: TRBV23-1
cdr3_aa: CASRRVVKNIQYF

clone_size: NA
j_call: TRBJ1-5
v_call: TRBV6-1
cdr3_aa: CASISRDRGQPQHF